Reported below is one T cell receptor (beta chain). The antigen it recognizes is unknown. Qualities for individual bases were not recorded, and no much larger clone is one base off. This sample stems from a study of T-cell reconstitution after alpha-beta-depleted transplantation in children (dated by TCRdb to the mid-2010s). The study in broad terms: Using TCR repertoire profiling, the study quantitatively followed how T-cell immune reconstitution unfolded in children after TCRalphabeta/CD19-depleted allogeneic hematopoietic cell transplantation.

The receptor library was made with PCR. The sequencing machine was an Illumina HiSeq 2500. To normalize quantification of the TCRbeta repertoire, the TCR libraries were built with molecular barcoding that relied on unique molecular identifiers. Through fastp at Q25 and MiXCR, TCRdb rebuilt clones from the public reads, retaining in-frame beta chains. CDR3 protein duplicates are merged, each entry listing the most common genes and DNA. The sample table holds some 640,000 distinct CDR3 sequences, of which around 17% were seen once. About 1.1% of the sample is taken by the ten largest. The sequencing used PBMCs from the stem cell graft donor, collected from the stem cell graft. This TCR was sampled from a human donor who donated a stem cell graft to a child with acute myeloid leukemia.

The DNA is as follows: TGTGCCAGCAGCGAAGCGGGGGGTAGTGATACGCAGTATTTT. It encodes CASSEAGGSDTQYF. The receptor chain draws on TRBV7-2 and TRBJ2-3; 9 bases in between match TRBD2. V has 5 bases trimmed and J has 6 bases trimmed; junction bases matching no gene number 6. From the cysteine up to the phenylalanine, the CDR3 has a length of 14 residues. The CDR3 DNA has 42 bases and is translated from base 1. CDR1 SGHTA and CDR2 FQGNSA are derived from the germline V gene.